This entry features one T cell receptor (beta chain) sequence. The antigen remains unidentified. This sample is drawn from a study of shared clonotypes between healthy human individuals. For the study at large: CD4 naive cells filled three plates per donor, CD4 memory three, CD8 naive two and CD8 memory one. Findings and limits, study-wide: Tissues were not sampled, only blood, and their repertoires likely differ.

Per sorted-subset replicate PCR, input was roughly 220 ng DNA, representing 30,000 or so T cell genomes. Only in-frame clones appear in the TCRdb table, and some are missing; sequencing was by immunoSEQ multiplex PCR. The top ten clones hold approximately 0.1% of a sample with roughly 590,000 clones, just under 97% of them seen once. Trimming removed 4 bases from V and 9 bases from J, with 14 bases in between. Looked up from germline, CDR1 is SGDLS and CDR2 is YYNGEE. The CDR3 has 13 amino acids. In the naive CD8 group, cells lacked CD45RO and were positively selected for CCR7, so terminally differentiated effector memory CD45RA+ cells were left out.

This chain connects TRBV9 to TRBJ2-1; the D gene is possibly TRBD2 (6 bases). Sequencing input: naive CD8+ T cells sorted from blood. This sequence was found in a woman between 25 and 40 years old in good health. This CDR3 is CASSPGGMSEQFF. CDR3 sequence (DNA): TGTGCCAGCAGCCCAGGCGGGATGAGTGAGCAGTTCTTC.